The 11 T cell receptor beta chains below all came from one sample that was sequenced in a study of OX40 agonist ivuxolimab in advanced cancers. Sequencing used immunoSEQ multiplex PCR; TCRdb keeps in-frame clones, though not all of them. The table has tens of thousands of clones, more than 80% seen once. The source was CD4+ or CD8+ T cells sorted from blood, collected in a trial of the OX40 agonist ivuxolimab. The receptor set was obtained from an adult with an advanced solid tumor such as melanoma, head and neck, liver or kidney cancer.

CDR3 in amino acids: CASSSSGLAGDTQYF. In DNA, the CDR3 is TGTGCCAGCAGTTCCTCAGGACTAGCGGGAGATACGCAGTATTTT. This rearrangement joins TRBV6-5 to TRBJ2-3; TRBD2 matches 11 bases. The CDR3 is 15 amino acids. Per germline, CDR1 MNHEY and CDR2 SVGAGI. Unmatched junction bases numbered 5, after V lost 4 bases and J lost 5 bases.

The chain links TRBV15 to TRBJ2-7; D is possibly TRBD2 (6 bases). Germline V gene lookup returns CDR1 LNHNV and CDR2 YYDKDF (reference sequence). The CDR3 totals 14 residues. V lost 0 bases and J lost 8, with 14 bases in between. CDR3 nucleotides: TGTGCCACCAGCAGAGAGCCCACTAGCAGTCAGCAGTACTTC. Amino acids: CATSREPTSSQQYF.

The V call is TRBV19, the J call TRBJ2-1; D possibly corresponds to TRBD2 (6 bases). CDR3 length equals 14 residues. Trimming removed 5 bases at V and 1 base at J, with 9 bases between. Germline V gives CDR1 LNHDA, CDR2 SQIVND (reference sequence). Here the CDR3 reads CASSAGTSYNEQFF. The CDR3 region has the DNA TGTGCCAGTAGTGCGGGAACTTCCTACAATGAGCAGTTCTTC. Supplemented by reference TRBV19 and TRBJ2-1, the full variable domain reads DGGITQSPKYLFRKEGQNVTLSCEQNLNHDAMYWYRQDPGQGLRLIYYSQIVNDFQKGDIAEGYSVSREKKESFPLTVTSAQKNPTAFYLCASSAGTSYNEQFFGPGTRLTVL.

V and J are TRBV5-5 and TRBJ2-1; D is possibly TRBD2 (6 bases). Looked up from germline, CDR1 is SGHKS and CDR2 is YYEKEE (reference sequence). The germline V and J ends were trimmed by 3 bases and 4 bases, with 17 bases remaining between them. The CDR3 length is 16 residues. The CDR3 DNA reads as TGTGCCAGCAGCTGGGACTCCTCGGACGCGTACAATGAGCAGTTCTTC. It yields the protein CASSWDSSDAYNEQFF.

DNA of the CDR3: TGCGCCAGCAGCCAAGTTCCAGGGGGTGTCTACGAGCAGTACTTC. Amino acids: CASSQVPGGVYEQYF. The chain employs TRBV4-1 and TRBJ2-5; 7 bases are shared with TRBD1. The J call is doubtful: the DNA matches TRBJ2-7 better. In germline, CDR1 is MGHRA, CDR2 YSYEKL. The CDR3 contains 15 residues.

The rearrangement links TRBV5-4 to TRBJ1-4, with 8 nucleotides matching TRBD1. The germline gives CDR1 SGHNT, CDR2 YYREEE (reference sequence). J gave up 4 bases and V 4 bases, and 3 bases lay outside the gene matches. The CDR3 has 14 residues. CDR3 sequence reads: CASSADRVNEKLFF. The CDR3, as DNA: TGTGCCAGCAGCGCGGACAGGGTTAATGAAAAACTGTTTTTT.

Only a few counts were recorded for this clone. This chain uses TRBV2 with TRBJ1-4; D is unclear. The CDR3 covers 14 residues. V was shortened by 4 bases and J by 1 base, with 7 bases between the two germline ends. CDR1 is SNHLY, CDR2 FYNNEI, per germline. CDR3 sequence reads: CASSGEETNEKLFF. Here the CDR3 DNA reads TGTGCCAGCAGTGGGGAGGAAACTAATGAAAAACTGTTTTTT.

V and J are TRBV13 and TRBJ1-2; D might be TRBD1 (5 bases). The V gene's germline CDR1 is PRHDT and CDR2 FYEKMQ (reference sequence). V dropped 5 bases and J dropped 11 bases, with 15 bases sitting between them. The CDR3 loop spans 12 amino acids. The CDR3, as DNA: TGTGCCAGCAGCCCTGACAGAGCCTCGTACACCTTC. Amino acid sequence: CASSPDRASYTF.

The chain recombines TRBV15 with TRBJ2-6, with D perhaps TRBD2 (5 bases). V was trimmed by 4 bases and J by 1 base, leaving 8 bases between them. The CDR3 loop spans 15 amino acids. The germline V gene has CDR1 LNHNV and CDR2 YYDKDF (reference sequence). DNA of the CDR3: TGTGCCACCAGCACTAGCTCATCTGGGGCCAACGTCCTGACTTTC. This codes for CATSTSSSGANVLTF.

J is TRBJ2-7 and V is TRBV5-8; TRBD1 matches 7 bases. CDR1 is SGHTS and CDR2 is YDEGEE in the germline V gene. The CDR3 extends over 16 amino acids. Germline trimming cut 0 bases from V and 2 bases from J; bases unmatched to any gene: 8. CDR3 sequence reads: CASSLALGTATYEQYF. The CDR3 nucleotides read TGTGCCAGCAGCTTGGCCTTAGGGACAGCTACCTACGAGCAGTACTTC.

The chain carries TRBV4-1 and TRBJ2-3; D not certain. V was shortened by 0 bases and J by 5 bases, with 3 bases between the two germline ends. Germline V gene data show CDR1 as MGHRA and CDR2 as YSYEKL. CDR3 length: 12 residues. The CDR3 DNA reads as TGCGCCAGCAGCCAAGAATTAGATACGCAGTATTTT. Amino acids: CASSQELDTQYF.